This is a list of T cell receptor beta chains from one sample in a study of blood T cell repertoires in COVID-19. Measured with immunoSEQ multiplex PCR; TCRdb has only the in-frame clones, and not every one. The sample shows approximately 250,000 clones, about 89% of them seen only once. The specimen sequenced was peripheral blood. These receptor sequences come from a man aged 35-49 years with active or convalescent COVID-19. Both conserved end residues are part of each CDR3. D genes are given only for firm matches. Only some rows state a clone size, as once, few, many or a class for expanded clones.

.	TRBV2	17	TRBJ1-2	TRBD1	CASSESNGSGGIYGYTF	TGTGCCAGCAGTGAATCAAACGGGTCAGGGGGCATCTATGGCTACACCTTC
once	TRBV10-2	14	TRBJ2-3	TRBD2	CASSTSGREDTQYF	TGCGCCAGCAGTACTAGCGGGAGGGAAGATACGCAGTATTTT
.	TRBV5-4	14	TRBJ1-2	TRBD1	CASSGGQGHYGYTF	TGTGCCAGCAGCGGGGGACAGGGCCACTATGGCTACACCTTC
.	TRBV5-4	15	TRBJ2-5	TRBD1	CASSLAGQEQETQYF	TGTGCCAGCAGCTTGGCGGGACAGGAGCAAGAGACCCAGTACTTC
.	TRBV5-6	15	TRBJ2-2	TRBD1	CASSLTGGYTGELFF	TGTGCCAGCAGCTTGACAGGGGGATACACCGGGGAGCTGTTTTTT
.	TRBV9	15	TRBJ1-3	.	CASSLGQISGNTIYF	TGTGCCAGCAGCCTTGGACAGATCTCTGGAAACACCATATATTTT
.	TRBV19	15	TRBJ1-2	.	CASYRPGQGRYGYTF	TGTGCCAGTTATCGCCCGGGACAAGGCCGCTATGGCTACACCTTC
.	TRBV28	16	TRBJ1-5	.	CASSLFYGGTNQPQHF	TGTGCCAGCAGTTTATTTTACGGGGGAACCAATCAGCCCCAGCATTTT
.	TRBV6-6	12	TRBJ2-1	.	CASSPTLTEQFF	TGTGCCAGCAGTCCGACACTGACTGAGCAGTTCTTC
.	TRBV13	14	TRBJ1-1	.	CASSLGTLDTEAFF	TGTGCCAGCAGCTTAGGCACCCTAGACACTGAAGCTTTCTTT
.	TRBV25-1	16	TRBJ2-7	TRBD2	CASSSAPGLAPSEQYF	TGTGCCAGCAGCTCCGCACCGGGACTAGCCCCTTCCGAGCAGTACTTC
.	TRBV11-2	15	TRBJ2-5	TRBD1	CASSLGDRGLETQYF	TGTGCCAGCAGCCTAGGAGACAGGGGTTTGGAGACCCAGTACTTC
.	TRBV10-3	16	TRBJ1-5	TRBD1	CAISEGGRARPGPQHF	TGTGCCATCAGTGAAGGGGGCAGAGCCAGGCCTGGGCCCCAGCATTTT
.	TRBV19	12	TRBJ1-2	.	CASSSGNYGYTF	TGTGCCAGTAGTTCAGGTAACTATGGCTACACCTTC